This T cell receptor beta chain originates from a study of blood T cells in healthy people across ages. This clonotype was counted a single time. Its antigen is as yet unknown. Study-wide findings and caveats: Because sorting was not performed, PBMCs prevented conclusive naive versus antigen-experienced comparison. Per million T cells, TCR beta diversity dropped roughly linearly as age increased.

The CDR3 contains 17 residues. The V segment lost 4 bases and the J segment 2 bases; nucleotides outside the gene matches: 9. Germline V CDR1 and CDR2: SGHAT, FQNNGV. It was with a sample-barcoded 5' primer and a J-beta primer mix that a second PCR of about 6 to 12 cycles was run. TCRdb itself ran the 5' RACE reads through MiXCR, one entry per CDR3 protein. The sample consists of over 1,200,000 distinct CDR3 sequences, approximately 59% of them appearing once. This sequence originates from a man aged 18 to 30 in good health. This chain links TRBV11-2 with TRBJ2-1; 9 positions match TRBD1. Sequencing used blood. CDR3 sequence: CASSWKAGTGPYNEQFF. CDR3 coding DNA: TGTGCCAGCAGCTGGAAGGCGGGGACAGGGCCCTACAATGAGCAGTTCTTC.